This T cell receptor beta chain appears in the sequencing data of a study of T cell responses to AZD1222 COVID-19 vaccine. CDR3 size: 15 residues. The germline V gene encodes CDR1 LNHNV and CDR2 YYDKDF (reference sequence). Trimming stripped 0 bases from V and 11 bases from J, with 17 bases between. Sequenced by immunoSEQ multiplex PCR; TCRdb stores in-frame clones only, minus some. Among 150,000 or so clones listed, approximately 90% were seen once. The clonotype was recovered from an adult in good health. The chain links TRBV15 to TRBJ1-5; D ambiguous. The sample here was peripheral blood, taken on day 0 of AZD1222 vaccination. The CDR3 loop is CATSRDTSGVRSQHF. As DNA, the CDR3 is TGTGCCACCAGCAGAGATACCAGCGGAGTGAGGTCCCAGCATTTT.